The text below deals with one T cell receptor (beta chain). The sample comes from a study of blood T cell repertoires in COVID-19. Across the study: The United States, Italy and Spain provided the acute and convalescent COVID-19 samples.

Original analysis: Reference gene primers were amplified, and this amplification served to estimate nucleated cell counts. TCRdb keeps only in-frame clones here, not all; method: immunoSEQ multiplex PCR. The V and J calls and clone size were taken over from that table, and D and trimming were inferred from the DNA. The data contain 150,000 to 200,000 clones, about 88% of them singletons. This receptor was identified in a man younger than 35 with acute or convalescent COVID-19. Material for sequencing was peripheral blood.

The CDR3 region has the DNA TGTGCCAGTAGTCTCCGGGACAGGGGGTTCTCTCAGCCCCAGCATTTT. It encodes CASSLRDRGFSQPQHF. The chain recombines TRBV19 with TRBJ1-5; 11 bases line up with TRBD1. Germline V lookup: CDR1 LNHDA, CDR2 SQIVND (reference sequence). This CDR3 spans 16 amino acids. Trimming removed 5 bases from V and 6 bases from J; junction bases left unmatched: 9.